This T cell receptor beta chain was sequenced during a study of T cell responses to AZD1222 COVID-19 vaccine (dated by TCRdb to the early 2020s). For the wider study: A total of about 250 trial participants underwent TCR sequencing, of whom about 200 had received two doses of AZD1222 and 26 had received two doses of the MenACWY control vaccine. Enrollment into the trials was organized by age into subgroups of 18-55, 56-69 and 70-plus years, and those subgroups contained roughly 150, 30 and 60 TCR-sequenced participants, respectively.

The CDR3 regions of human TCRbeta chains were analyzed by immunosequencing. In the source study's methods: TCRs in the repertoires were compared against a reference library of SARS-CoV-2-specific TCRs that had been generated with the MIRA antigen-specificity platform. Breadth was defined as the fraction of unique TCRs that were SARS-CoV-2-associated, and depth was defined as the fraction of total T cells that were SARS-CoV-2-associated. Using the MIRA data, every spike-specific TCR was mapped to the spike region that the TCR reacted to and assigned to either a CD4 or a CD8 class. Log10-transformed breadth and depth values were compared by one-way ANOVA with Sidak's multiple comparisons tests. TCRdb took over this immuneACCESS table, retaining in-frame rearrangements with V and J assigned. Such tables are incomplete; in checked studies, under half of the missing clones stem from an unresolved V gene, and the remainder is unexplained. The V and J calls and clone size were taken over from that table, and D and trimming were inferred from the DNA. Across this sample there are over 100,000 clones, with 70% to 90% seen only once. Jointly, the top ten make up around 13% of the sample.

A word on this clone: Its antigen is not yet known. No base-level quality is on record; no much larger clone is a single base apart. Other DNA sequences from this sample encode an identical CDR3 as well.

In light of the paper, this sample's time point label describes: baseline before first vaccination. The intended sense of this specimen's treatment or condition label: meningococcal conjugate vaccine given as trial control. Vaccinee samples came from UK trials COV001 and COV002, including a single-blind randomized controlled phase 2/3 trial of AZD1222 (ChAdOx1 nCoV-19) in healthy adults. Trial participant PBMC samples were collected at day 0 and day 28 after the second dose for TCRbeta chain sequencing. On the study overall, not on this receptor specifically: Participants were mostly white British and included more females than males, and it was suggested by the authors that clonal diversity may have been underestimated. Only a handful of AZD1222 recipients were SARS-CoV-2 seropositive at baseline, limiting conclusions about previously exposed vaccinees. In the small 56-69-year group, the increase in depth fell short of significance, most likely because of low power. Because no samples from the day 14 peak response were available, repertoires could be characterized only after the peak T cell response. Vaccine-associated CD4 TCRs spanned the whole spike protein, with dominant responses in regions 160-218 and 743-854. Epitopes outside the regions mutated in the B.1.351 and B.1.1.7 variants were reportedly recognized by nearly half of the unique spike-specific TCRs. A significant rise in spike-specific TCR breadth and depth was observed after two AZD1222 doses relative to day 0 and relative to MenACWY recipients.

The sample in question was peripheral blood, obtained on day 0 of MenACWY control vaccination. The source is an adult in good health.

Read as DNA, the sequence is TGTGCCAGCAGCTTAGGTACAGGGACGAATCAGCCCCAGCATTTT. Its protein product is CASSLGTGTNQPQHF. This chain is built from TRBV7-9 and TRBJ1-5; the D segment could be TRBD1, given 6 matching bases. Trimming takes 1 base from V and 4 bases from J, and the germline ends sit 11 bases apart. Its CDR3 holds 15 amino acids, cysteine through phenylalanine. The CDR3 DNA has 45 bases and is translated from base 1. CDR1 and CDR2, looked up from the germline V gene (reference sequence), are SEHNR and FQNEAQ.